This is a list of T cell receptor beta chains from one sample in a study of graft-versus-host responses after intestinal transplantation. Which antigens these TCRs recognize remains unknown. Profiling relied on immunoSEQ multiplex PCR, and the TCRdb table lists in-frame clones only, not all of them. The data hold tens of thousands of clones, with roughly 91% observed a single time. Specimen: unstimulated CD4+ T cells sorted from spleen or lymph node cells, collected before transplant. All receptors come from a human donor who was the organ donor for an intestinal transplant. Each CDR3 is given with its conserved first and last residue. The order of the fields is D gene, clone size, J gene, V gene, CDR3 protein, CDR3 DNA. The D gene is left open where the match is weak. Clone sizes are given selectively: once, few, many, or a class where the clone is expanded.

d_call: -; clone_size: -; j_call: TRBJ1-2; v_call: TRBV7-9; cdr3_aa: CASSLGGYTF; cdr3_nt: TGTGCCAGCAGCTTAGGCGGCTACACCTTC
d_call: TRBD2; clone_size: -; j_call: TRBJ2-7; v_call: TRBV11-1; cdr3_aa: CASSRLAGSYEQYF; cdr3_nt: TGTGCCAGCAGCCGACTAGCGGGGTCCTACGAGCAGTACTTC
d_call: TRBD1; clone_size: -; j_call: TRBJ2-7; v_call: TRBV19; cdr3_aa: CASSIYYDRGKSSYEQYF; cdr3_nt: TGTGCCAGTAGTATCTACTATGACAGGGGGAAGAGCTCCTACGAGCAGTACTTC
d_call: TRBD1; clone_size: -; j_call: TRBJ2-7; v_call: TRBV6-5; cdr3_aa: CASGKDRDLSYEQYF; cdr3_nt: TGTGCCAGCGGGAAAGACAGGGATCTTTCCTACGAGCAGTACTTC
d_call: -; clone_size: -; j_call: TRBJ2-7; v_call: TRBV6-5; cdr3_aa: CASSYVHEQYF; cdr3_nt: TGTGCCAGCAGTTACGTCCACGAGCAGTACTTC
d_call: TRBD2; clone_size: -; j_call: TRBJ2-2; v_call: TRBV7-3; cdr3_aa: CASSSVPGTSGNTGELFF; cdr3_nt: TGTGCCAGCAGCTCAGTTCCCGGGACTAGCGGAAACACCGGGGAGCTGTTTTTT
d_call: TRBD1; clone_size: -; j_call: TRBJ1-2; v_call: TRBV4-2; cdr3_aa: CASSQAGGYGYTF; cdr3_nt: TGTGCCAGCAGCCAAGCAGGGGGCTATGGCTACACCTTC
d_call: -; clone_size: -; j_call: TRBJ1-2; v_call: TRBV6-6; cdr3_aa: CASRPDSNYGYTF; cdr3_nt: TGTGCCAGCAGGCCCGACAGTAACTATGGCTACACCTTC
d_call: TRBD2; clone_size: -; j_call: TRBJ2-7; v_call: TRBV25-1; cdr3_aa: CASSGLAGGYEQYF; cdr3_nt: TGTGCCAGCAGTGGACTAGCGGGAGGTTACGAGCAGTACTTC
d_call: -; clone_size: -; j_call: TRBJ2-3; v_call: TRBV2; cdr3_aa: CASKGVRATDTQYF; cdr3_nt: TGTGCCAGCAAGGGGGTCAGGGCGACAGATACGCAGTATTTT
d_call: TRBD2; clone_size: -; j_call: TRBJ2-3; v_call: TRBV28; cdr3_aa: CASSFSGAGGSTDTQYF; cdr3_nt: TGTGCCAGCAGTTTTAGTGGGGCGGGAGGGAGCACAGATACGCAGTATTTT
d_call: TRBD2; clone_size: -; j_call: TRBJ2-5; v_call: TRBV4-1; cdr3_aa: CASSRTSQETQYF; cdr3_nt: TGCGCCAGCAGCCGGACTAGCCAAGAGACCCAGTACTTC
d_call: TRBD2; clone_size: -; j_call: TRBJ2-5; v_call: TRBV7-3; cdr3_aa: CASSLGLAGGLGETQYF; cdr3_nt: TGTGCCAGCAGCCTGGGACTAGCGGGAGGGTTAGGGGAGACCCAGTACTTC
d_call: TRBD2; clone_size: few; j_call: TRBJ2-7; v_call: TRBV28; cdr3_aa: CASSRLAGGRSPYEQYF; cdr3_nt: TGTGCCAGCAGTCGGCTAGCGGGAGGGCGTTCTCCCTACGAGCAGTACTTC
d_call: -; clone_size: -; j_call: TRBJ1-4; v_call: TRBV9; cdr3_aa: CASSGRAVGEKLFF; cdr3_nt: TGTGCCAGCAGCGGCAGGGCGGTGGGCGAAAAACTGTTTTTT
d_call: -; clone_size: -; j_call: TRBJ2-7; v_call: TRBV9; cdr3_aa: CASSVTGEALYEQYF; cdr3_nt: TGTGCCAGCAGCGTTACAGGGGAGGCCCTCTACGAGCAGTACTTC
d_call: -; clone_size: -; j_call: TRBJ1-6; v_call: TRBV5-1; cdr3_aa: CASSLWGTQNSPLHF; cdr3_nt: TGCGCCAGCAGCTTGTGGGGGACTCAAAATTCACCCCTCCACTTT